The following is a T cell receptor (beta chain) sequence with its context. Antigen unknown. Genes and germline are mouse. Other DNA sequences in this specimen translate into the identical CDR3. TCR sequencing used cDNA made by reverse transcription of extracted RNA. The repertoire was sequenced with immunoSEQ multiplex PCR; TCRdb's copy has only in-frame clones and lacks some. The data list 200,000 to 300,000 clones, none observed once; around 1.2% falls to the top ten. This sample stems from a study of CD8+ T cells in alopecia areata. Study context: C3H/HeJ graft donors with spontaneous alopecia, aged roughly 6-13 months, supplied skin that was transplanted onto female C3H/HeJ mice aged roughly 6-11 weeks. Study-level points and caveats: Lesional scalp displayed greater clonality than normal scalp, most notably in alopecia totalis/universalis. TCRs were shared less clearly across patients than in mice, possibly for HLA-related reasons.

CD4, CD8alpha, NKG2D, NKG2ACE and other markers guided sorting of pooled cutaneous lymph node cells. The sequence was collected from a C3H/HeJ mouse with alopecia areata. The strain is characterized by the MHC haplotype H2-k. Sequenced input: CD4+ T cells sorted from a lymph node.

The CDR3 bases that were read are TGTGCCAGCAGTGATGAGGCAAACACA. Translation: CASSDEANT. The CDR3 in its entirety is CASSDEANTEVFF. The rearrangement uses TRBV13-3 and TRBJ1-1; D not resolved. From the germline J gene comes the end of the CDR3, since the read stops 4 residues before it. The CDR3 runs to 13 residues. Per the germline V gene, CDR1 is NNHDY and CDR2 is SYVADS. V was pared by 0 bases and J by 0 bases, with 3 bases between.